These 13 T cell receptor beta chains came from one sample sequenced in a study of a mutant IDH1 vaccine in newly diagnosed glioma. Time point denoted: week 35, safety follow-up. The content of each vaccine dose was 300 ug of mutant IDH1 20-mer peptide, and topical imiquimod accompanied it. Sequencing was performed with immunoSEQ multiplex PCR; in TCRdb, only in-frame clones are kept and a portion is missing. The repertoire consists of around 60,000 clones, with roughly 84% occurring once and the leading ten covering roughly 4.5%. These receptors are not linked to any known antigen. Sequences were derived from PBMCs, sampled from a glioma patient whose treatment included an IDH1 peptide vaccine. Receptor source: a man younger than 40 with glioma.

V and J are TRBV19 and TRBJ1-6; tentatively, D is TRBD1 (5 bases). CDR3 length equals 16 residues. Germline CDR1 is LNHDA and CDR2 is SQIVND (reference sequence). V was cut by 5 bases and J by 0 bases, with 11 bases left in between. The CDR3 DNA sequence: TGTGCCAGTAGTGGGACCGACAGCTCCTATAATTCACCCCTCCACTTT. This sequence encodes CASSGTDSSYNSPLHF.

As DNA, the CDR3 is TGTGCCAGCAGCTTAGGAGGGTGGGCAGGGGGAGGGAACACTGAAGCTTTCTTT. This translates into CASSLGGWAGGGNTEAFF. This chain joins TRBV11-2 and TRBJ1-1, with 7 bases aligning to TRBD1. Trimming removed 1 base from V and 1 base from J; junction bases left unmatched: 12. The CDR3 consists of 18 residues. Per the germline V gene, CDR1 is SGHAT and CDR2 is FQNNGV.

This clone was detected a few times. V and J are TRBV9 and TRBJ2-5, with 7 bases aligning to TRBD1. Germline CDR1 and CDR2: SGDLS and YYNGEE. The CDR3 length is 15 residues. V lost 4 bases and J lost 5; bases outside the gene matches: 11. This CDR3 is CASSTRQGGGETQYF. CDR3 in DNA: TGTGCCAGCAGCACCAGACAGGGTGGAGGCGAGACCCAGTACTTC.

The rearrangement joins TRBV29-1 to TRBJ2-7; TRBD1 matches 9 bases. The CDR3 loop spans 14 amino acids. The V gene's germline CDR1 is SQVTM and CDR2 ANQGSEA. Unmatched junction bases numbered 6, after V lost 2 bases and J lost 4 bases. CDR3 region: CSVEFTGGVYEQYF. CDR3 DNA: TGCAGCGTTGAATTCACAGGGGGCGTGTACGAGCAGTACTTC.

The chain couples TRBV6-5 to TRBJ1-1, with D unresolved. V was pared by 4 bases and J by 8 bases, with 11 bases between. The CDR3 covers 12 residues. Germline V gene sequence: CDR1 MNHEY, CDR2 SVGAGI. CDR3 in DNA: TGTGCCAGCAGTTTCCGGCTTGTGGAAGCTTTCTTT. This codes for CASSFRLVEAFF.

The chain employs TRBV19 and TRBJ2-7; possibly TRBD1 for D (5 bases). CDR3 length: 14 residues. Trimming removed 4 bases from V and 2 bases from J, with 12 bases in between. The germline V gene encodes CDR1 LNHDA and CDR2 SQIVND (reference sequence). CDR3 coding DNA: TGTGCCAGTAGTACTCGTTCAGGGCCCTACGAGCAGTACTTC. As protein: CASSTRSGPYEQYF. Using reference TRBV19 and TRBJ2-7 for the parts outside the CDR3, the full variable domain is DGGITQSPKYLFRKEGQNVTLSCEQNLNHDAMYWYRQDPGQGLRLIYYSQIVNDFQKGDIAEGYSVSREKKESFPLTVTSAQKNPTAFYLCASSTRSGPYEQYFGPGTRLTVT.

The V gene is TRBV19, the J gene TRBJ1-4; D is perhaps TRBD1 (6 bases). This CDR3 contains 17 residues. The germline CDR1 and CDR2 sequences are LNHDA and SQIVND (reference sequence). The V gene lost 4 bases and the J gene lost 1 base, with 16 bases spanning the gap. The CDR3 reads CASSTGQISLTNEKLFF. The CDR3 DNA reads TGTGCCAGTAGTACCGGACAGATCTCATTAACTAATGAAAAACTGTTTTTT.

The chain uses TRBV6-1 and TRBJ1-3, with D maybe TRBD1 (6 bases). V shed 5 bases and J shed 0 bases, with 11 bases lying between them. There are 15 residues in the CDR3. Germline V gene sequence: CDR1 MNHNS, CDR2 SASEGT. CDR3 loop: CASSLLDSSGNTIYF. CDR3 DNA: TGTGCCAGCAGTTTACTGGACAGCTCTGGAAACACCATATATTTT.

The rearrangement links TRBV7-9 to TRBJ2-1; tentative D call: TRBD2 (6 bases). The germline V gene has CDR1 SEHNR and CDR2 FQNEAQ (reference sequence). The ends were cut back, 5 bases at V and 0 bases at J, with 17 bases in the middle. This CDR3 has 17 amino acids. The CDR3 region is CASSPAGGKSSYNEQFF. The CDR3 DNA sequence: TGTGCCAGCAGCCCAGCGGGCGGGAAAAGCTCCTACAATGAGCAGTTCTTC.

V is TRBV7-2 and J is TRBJ2-1, with D unresolved. This CDR3 comprises 13 residues. Trimming pared 4 bases from V and 5 bases from J, leaving 9 bases between. Germline values: CDR1 SGHTA, CDR2 FQGNSA. As DNA, the CDR3 is TGTGCCAGCAGCTCCTTTCTTCACAATGAGCAGTTCTTC. Protein product: CASSSFLHNEQFF. Full variable domain (missing parts from reference TRBV7-2 and TRBJ2-1): GAGVSQSPSNKVTEKGKDVELRCDPISGHTALYWYRQSLGQGLEFLIYFQGNSAPDKSGLPSDRFSAERTGGSVSTLTIQRTQQEDSAVYLCASSSFLHNEQFFGPGTRLTVL.

The rearrangement joins TRBV9 to TRBJ1-4; no clear D gene. There are 14 residues in the CDR3. V shed 0 bases and J shed 4 bases, with 7 bases lying between them. Germline CDR1 is SGDLS and CDR2 is YYNGEE. The CDR3 here is CASSVEPINEKLFF. CDR3 DNA sequence: TGTGCCAGCAGCGTAGAGCCAATTAATGAAAAACTGTTTTTT. The variable domain in full, completed from reference TRBV9 and TRBJ1-4, reads DSGVTQTPKHLITATGQRVTLRCSPRSGDLSVYWYQQSLDQGLQFLIQYYNGEERAKGNILERFSAQQFPDLHSELNLSSLELGDSALYFCASSVEPINEKLFFGSGTQLSVL.

This clone is a singleton in its sample. J is TRBJ1-6 and V is TRBV5-1; D perhaps matches TRBD1 (6 bases). The germline CDR1 and CDR2 sequences are SGHRS and YFSETQ. The CDR3 is 16 amino acids. V gave up 4 bases and J gave up 5 bases, with 16 bases separating them. Here the CDR3 DNA reads TGCGCCAGCAGCACAACCGTCCAGGGGAATAATTCACCCCTCCACTTT. Amino acids: CASSTTVQGNNSPLHF.

The CDR3 nucleotides are TGTGCCAGCAGATCTCAGAACACTGAAGCTTTCTTT. Amino acid sequence: CASRSQNTEAFF. The chain carries TRBV7-9 and TRBJ1-1; D call uncertain. Trimming took off 6 bases at V and 1 base at J, with 6 bases between the two ends. This CDR3 is 12 amino acids long. In germline, CDR1 is SEHNR, CDR2 FQNEAQ (reference sequence).